Following are 20 T cell receptor beta chains from one sample sequenced in a study of shared clonotypes between healthy human individuals. Sequencing used immunoSEQ multiplex PCR; TCRdb keeps in-frame clones, though not all of them. Here the sample spans fewer than 600,000 clones, around 77% being singletons. Sequenced material: PBMCs. These receptors were obtained from a woman in her forties in good health. Some clones in this sample may be carry-over from other donors' samples.

V is TRBV30 and J is TRBJ1-2; the D gene is possibly TRBD1 (6 bases). Trimming left V 5 bases short and J 4 bases short, with 23 bases between. Germline lookup yields CDR1 GTSNPN and CDR2 SVGIG (reference sequence). The CDR3 extends over 16 amino acids. CDR3: CAWSREGDMRSYGYTF. In DNA form, the CDR3 reads TGTGCCTGGTCGCGAGAGGGGGACATGAGAAGCTATGGCTACACCTTC. Combining the CDR3 with reference TRBV30 and TRBJ1-2 gives the whole variable domain SQTIHQWPATLVQPVGSPLSLECTVEGTSNPNLYWYRQAAGRGLQLLFYSVGIGQISSEVPQNLSASRPQDRQFILSSKKLLLSDSGFYLCAWSREGDMRSYGYTFGSGTRLTVV.

Comment on this clone: Since a far larger clone is one base different, this is likely a read error. V is TRBV2 and J is TRBJ2-2; TRBD2 might be the D (6 bases). The length of the CDR3 is 14 residues. Looked up from germline, CDR1 is SNHLY and CDR2 is FYNNEI. The DNA of the CDR3 is TGTGCCAGCAGTGGGACTACCATCACCGGGGAGCCGTTTTTT. Translating gives CASSGTTITGEPFF.

The chain is built from TRBV30 and TRBJ2-1, with a tentative D call TRBD1 (6 bases). The V and J ends lost 6 bases and 9 bases respectively, with 18 bases between them. The CDR3 sequence is 13 residues long. Germline-derived CDR1 and CDR2 are GTSNPN and SVGIG (reference sequence). The CDR3 DNA sequence: TGTGCCTGCAGGCAGGGGTTTAATAGTGAGCAGTTCTTC. Protein: CACRQGFNSEQFF.

The chain uses TRBV14 and TRBJ2-2; no clear D gene. From germline, CDR1 is SGHDN and CDR2 FVKESK. The CDR3 length is 15 residues. V was pared by 3 bases and J by 5 bases, with 13 bases between. The CDR3 sequence is CASSHDGRWTGELFF. For the CDR3, the DNA is TGTGCCAGCAGCCATGACGGCCGGTGGACCGGGGAGCTGTTTTTT.

A word on this clone: This sequence may be a read error, since a much larger clone differs from it by one base. This rearrangement joins TRBV15 to TRBJ1-2; weak D call: TRBD1 (5 bases). Germline CDR1 is LNHNV and CDR2 is YYDKDF (reference sequence). Trimming stripped 3 bases from V and 7 bases from J, with 12 bases between. The CDR3 contains 13 residues. CDR3 DNA: TGTGCCACCAGCAGTAGGGCAGGGACTGGCTACACCTTC. Its translation is CATSSRAGTGYTF.

The J gene is TRBJ2-6, the V gene TRBV5-1; 7 bases align to TRBD1. The CDR3 extends over 16 amino acids. J was trimmed by 2 bases and V by 3 bases; bases with no gene match: 5. CDR1 SGHRS and CDR2 YFSETQ come from the germline V gene. Written as DNA, the CDR3 is TGCGCCAGCAGCTCTCTAGGGGGCGCTGGGGCCAACGTCCTGACTTTC. It specifies CASSSLGGAGANVLTF.

The chain links TRBV5-1 to TRBJ2-7; D ambiguous. Trimming took off 0 bases at V and 3 bases at J, with 7 bases between the two ends. From germline, CDR1 is SGHRS and CDR2 YFSETQ. This CDR3 contains 13 residues. CDR3 region: CASSLGNSYEQYF. The CDR3, as DNA: TGCGCCAGCAGCTTGGGTAATAGCTACGAGCAGTACTTC. The variable domain in full, with the rest retrieved from reference TRBV5-1 and TRBJ2-7, is KAGVTQTPRYLIKTRGQQVTLSCSPISGHRSVSWYQQTPGQGLQFLFEYFSETQRNKGNFPGRFSGRQFSNSRSEMNVSTLELGDSALYLCASSLGNSYEQYFGPGTRLTVT.

The chain recombines TRBV25-1 with TRBJ2-2; 10 nucleotides match TRBD1. The CDR3 extends over 17 amino acids. The germline V gene encodes CDR1 MGHDK and CDR2 SYGVNS. The V segment lost 0 bases and the J segment 3 bases; nucleotides outside the gene matches: 4. Written as DNA, the CDR3 is TGTGCCAGCAGTGAATATGGGGGGACAGGGGACACCGGGGAGCTGTTTTTT. Residues: CASSEYGGTGDTGELFF.

This clone was counted only a few times. In the same sample, other DNA sequences code for this CDR3. The chain combines TRBV30 with TRBJ2-7, with 8 bases that match TRBD1. V lost 5 bases to trimming and J lost 1 base; unmatched junction nucleotides: 4. Germline CDR1 GTSNPN, CDR2 SVGIG (reference sequence). The CDR3 loop spans 13 amino acids. The CDR3 is CAWGTGGSYEQYF. In DNA, the CDR3 is TGTGCCTGGGGGACAGGAGGGTCCTACGAGCAGTACTTC.

The rearrangement joins TRBV29-1 to TRBJ1-1; no clear D gene. The germline V and J ends were trimmed by 4 bases and 3 bases, with 15 bases remaining between them. In germline, CDR1 is SQVTM, CDR2 ANQGSEA. There are 14 residues in the CDR3. The CDR3 DNA reads TGCAGCGTTGTCCGGGTCACGGTGGACACTGAAGCTTTCTTT. Translating gives CSVVRVTVDTEAFF. Full variable domain (remainder filled in from reference TRBV29-1 and TRBJ1-1): SAVISQKPSRDICQRGTSLTIQCQVDSQVTMMFWYRQQPGQSLTLIATANQGSEATYESGFVIDKFPISRPNLTFSTLTVSNMSPEDSSIYLCSVVRVTVDTEAFFGQGTRLTVV.

As for this clone: A far larger clone is off by one base, so a read error is likely. This likely comes from a read error, as the CDR3 has no conserved phenylalanine or tryptophan at its end. The chain has TRBV29-1 and TRBJ1-4; D uncertain. Per germline, CDR1 SQVTM and CDR2 ANQGSEA. This CDR3 comprises 12 residues. The V and J ends lost 7 bases and 6 bases respectively, with 12 bases between them. CDR3 nucleotides: TGCAGCGCTGGAGAATCGGATGAAAAACTGTTTATT. Its translation: CSAGESDEKLFI.

The rearrangement links TRBV5-1 to TRBJ1-3; D unresolved. The CDR3 loop spans 15 amino acids. Trimming pared 1 base from V and 3 bases from J, leaving 11 bases between. Germline assignment: CDR1 SGHRS and CDR2 YFSETQ. The CDR3 nucleotides read TGCGCCAGCAGCTTGTATGGTCTCGTTGGAAACACCATATATTTT. Its translation: CASSLYGLVGNTIYF.

The chain uses TRBV10-2 and TRBJ2-3, with 10 bases fitting TRBD2. Trimming took 8 bases from V and 5 from J; bases not matched to a gene: 13. The CDR3 is made up of 16 amino acids. Germline values: CDR1 WSHSY, CDR2 SAAADI. CDR3 in amino acids: CASSRNSGRSGDTQYF. The CDR3 region has the DNA TGCGCCAGCTCGCGTAATAGCGGGAGGTCCGGAGATACGCAGTATTTT.

The V call is TRBV6-1, the J call TRBJ2-7, with no clear D. V dropped 4 bases and J dropped 4 bases, with 11 bases sitting between them. The length of the CDR3 is 13 residues. Germline CDR1 is MNHNS and CDR2 is SASEGT. CDR3 sequence reads: CASSGRAVYEQYF. CDR3 DNA: TGTGCCAGCAGTGGCCGCGCCGTTTACGAGCAGTACTTC.

This clone was seen a single time. The rearrangement joins TRBV6-1 to TRBJ1-5; D may be TRBD1 (5 bases). This CDR3 is 14 amino acids long. The V gene's germline CDR1 is MNHNS and CDR2 SASEGT. The V and J ends lost 4 bases and 6 bases respectively, with 13 bases between them. The CDR3 DNA reads TGTGCCAGCAGTGCAGGGTTTACCGGTCAGCCCCAGCATTTT. The encoded protein is CASSAGFTGQPQHF.

J is TRBJ2-7 and V is TRBV5-4; D assignment may be TRBD1 or TRBD2 (6 bases each). The germline V gene has CDR1 SGHNT and CDR2 YYREEE (reference sequence). V lost 2 bases, J lost 4 bases, and 13 bases lay in between. The CDR3 loop spans 14 amino acids. The CDR3 here is CASSFIGGDYEQYF. CDR3 DNA: TGTGCCAGCAGCTTTATCGGGGGCGATTACGAGCAGTACTTC.

As for this clone: Distinct nucleotide sequences in the sample also encode this CDR3. The genes are TRBV5-6 and TRBJ2-7, with unresolved D. Germline V CDR1 and CDR2: SGHDT, YYEEEE. The CDR3 has 13 amino acids. The V end was cut by 2 bases, the J end by 2 bases, with 8 bases between. CDR3 protein: CASSLGRAYEQYF. The DNA of the CDR3 is TGTGCCAGCAGCTTAGGCAGAGCCTACGAGCAGTACTTC.

This rearrangement joins TRBV5-6 to TRBJ2-5; D not resolved. The V gene lost 2 bases and the J gene lost 5 bases, with 10 bases spanning the gap. The germline V gene encodes CDR1 SGHDT and CDR2 YYEEEE. The CDR3 consists of 13 residues. CDR3 sequence reads: CASSFRTAETQYF. In nucleotides, the CDR3 is TGTGCCAGCAGCTTTCGTACAGCGGAGACCCAGTACTTC.

For this clone: A read error is likely here: a far larger clone is one base away. The chain combines TRBV30 with TRBJ1-2; no clear D gene. The V gene's germline CDR1 is GTSNPN and CDR2 SVGIG (reference sequence). The length of the CDR3 is 12 residues. Trimming removed 8 bases at V and 8 bases at J, with 18 bases between. CDR3 DNA sequence: TGTGCCAGGACCATGGACGGCGGAGGCTACACCTTC. This encodes CARTMDGGGYTF.

V and J are TRBV11-2 and TRBJ2-1; the D gene is possibly TRBD2 (5 bases). The germline gives CDR1 SGHAT, CDR2 FQNNGV. This CDR3 is built from 14 residues. Trimming removed 2 bases from V and 2 bases from J, with 7 bases in between. The CDR3 bases are TGTGCCAGCAGCTTAAGCGGTGCCTACAATGAGCAGTTCTTC. The encoded protein is CASSLSGAYNEQFF.